This T cell receptor (beta chain) stems from a study of T cell responses to AZD1222 COVID-19 vaccine. Notes on the study in general: Spike-specific TCR breadth and depth both grew after two AZD1222 doses.

Germline V lookup: CDR1 SGHDN, CDR2 FVKESK. CDR3 length: 17 amino acids. Trimming cost V 0 bases and J 7 bases; bases outside gene matches: 11. Details on this clone: Antigen: not known.

Produced via immunoSEQ multiplex PCR; TCRdb's table is partial and in-frame only. The sample lists fewer than 150,000 clones; around 84% were seen once. J is TRBJ1-4 and V is TRBV14; 7 nucleotides line up with TRBD1. The source material was peripheral blood, sampled 28 days after the second AZD1222 dose. The TCR originated in an adult who received the AZD1222 COVID-19 vaccine. The CDR3 DNA reads as TGTGCCAGCAGCCAAGATTTTTACAGGGGCAGTGGTGAAAAACTGTTTTTT. Residues: CASSQDFYRGSGEKLFF.